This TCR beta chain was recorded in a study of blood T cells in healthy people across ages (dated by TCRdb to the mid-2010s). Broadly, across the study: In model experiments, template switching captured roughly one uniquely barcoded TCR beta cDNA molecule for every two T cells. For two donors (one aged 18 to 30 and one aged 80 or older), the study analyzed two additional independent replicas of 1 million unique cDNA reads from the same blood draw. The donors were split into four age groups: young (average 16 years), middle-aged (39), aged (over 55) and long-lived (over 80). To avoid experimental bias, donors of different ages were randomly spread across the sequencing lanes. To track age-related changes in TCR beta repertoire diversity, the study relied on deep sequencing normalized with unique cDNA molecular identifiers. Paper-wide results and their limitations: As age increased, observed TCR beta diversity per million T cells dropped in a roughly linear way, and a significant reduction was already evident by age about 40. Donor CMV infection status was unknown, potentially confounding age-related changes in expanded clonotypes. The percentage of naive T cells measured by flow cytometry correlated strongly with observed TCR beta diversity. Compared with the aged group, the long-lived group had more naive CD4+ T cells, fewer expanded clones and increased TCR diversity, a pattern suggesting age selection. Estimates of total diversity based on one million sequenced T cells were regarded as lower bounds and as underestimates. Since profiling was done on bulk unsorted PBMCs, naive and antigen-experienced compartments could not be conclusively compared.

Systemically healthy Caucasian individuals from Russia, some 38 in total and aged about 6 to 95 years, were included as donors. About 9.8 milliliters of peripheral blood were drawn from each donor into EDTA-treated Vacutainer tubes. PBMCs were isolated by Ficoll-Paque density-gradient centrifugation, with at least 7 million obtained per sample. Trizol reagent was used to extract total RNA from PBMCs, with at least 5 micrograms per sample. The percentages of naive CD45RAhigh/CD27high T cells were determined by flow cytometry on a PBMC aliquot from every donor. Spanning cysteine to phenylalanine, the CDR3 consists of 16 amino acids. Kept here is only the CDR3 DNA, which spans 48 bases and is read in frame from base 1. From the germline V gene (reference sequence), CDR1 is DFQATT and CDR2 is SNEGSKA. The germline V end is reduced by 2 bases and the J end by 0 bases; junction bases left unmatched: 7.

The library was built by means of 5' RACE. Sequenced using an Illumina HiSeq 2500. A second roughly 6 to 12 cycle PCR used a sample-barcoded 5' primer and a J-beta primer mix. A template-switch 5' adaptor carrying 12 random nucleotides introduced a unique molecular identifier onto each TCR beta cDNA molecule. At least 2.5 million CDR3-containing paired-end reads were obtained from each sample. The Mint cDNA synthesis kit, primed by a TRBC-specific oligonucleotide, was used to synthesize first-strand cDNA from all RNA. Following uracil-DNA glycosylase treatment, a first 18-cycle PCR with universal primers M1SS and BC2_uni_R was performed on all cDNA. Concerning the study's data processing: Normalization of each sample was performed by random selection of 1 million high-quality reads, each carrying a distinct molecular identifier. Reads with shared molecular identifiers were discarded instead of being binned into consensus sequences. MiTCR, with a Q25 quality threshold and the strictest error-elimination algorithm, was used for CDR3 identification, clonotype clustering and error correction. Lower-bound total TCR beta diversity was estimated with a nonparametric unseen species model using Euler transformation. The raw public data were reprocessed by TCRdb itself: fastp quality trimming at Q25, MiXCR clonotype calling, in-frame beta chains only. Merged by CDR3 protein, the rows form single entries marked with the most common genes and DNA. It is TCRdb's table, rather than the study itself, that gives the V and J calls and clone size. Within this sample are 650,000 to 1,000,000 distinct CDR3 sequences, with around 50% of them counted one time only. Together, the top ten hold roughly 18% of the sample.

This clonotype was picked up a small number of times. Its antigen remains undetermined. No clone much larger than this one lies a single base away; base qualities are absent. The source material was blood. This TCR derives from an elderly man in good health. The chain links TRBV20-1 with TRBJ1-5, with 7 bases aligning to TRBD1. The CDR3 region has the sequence CSARPQNRGSNQPQHF. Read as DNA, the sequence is TGCAGTGCTAGACCGCAAAACAGGGGTAGCAATCAGCCCCAGCATTTT.